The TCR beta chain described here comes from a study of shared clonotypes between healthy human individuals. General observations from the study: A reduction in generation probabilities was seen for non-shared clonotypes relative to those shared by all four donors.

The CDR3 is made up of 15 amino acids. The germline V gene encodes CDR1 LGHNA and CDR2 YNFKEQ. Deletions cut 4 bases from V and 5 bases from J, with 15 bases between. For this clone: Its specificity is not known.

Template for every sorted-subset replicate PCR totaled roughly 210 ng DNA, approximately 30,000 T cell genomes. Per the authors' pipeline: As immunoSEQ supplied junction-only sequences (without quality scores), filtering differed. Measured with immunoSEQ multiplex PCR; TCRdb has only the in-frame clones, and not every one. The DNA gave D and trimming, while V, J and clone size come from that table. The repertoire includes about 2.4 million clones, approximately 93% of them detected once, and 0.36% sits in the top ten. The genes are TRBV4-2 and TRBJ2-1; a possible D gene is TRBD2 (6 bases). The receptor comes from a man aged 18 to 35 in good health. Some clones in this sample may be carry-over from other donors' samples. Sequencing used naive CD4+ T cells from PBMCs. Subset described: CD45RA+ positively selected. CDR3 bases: TGTGCCAGCAGCCCGCGGGACCCACCTAACAATGAGCAGTTCTTC. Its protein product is CASSPRDPPNNEQFF.